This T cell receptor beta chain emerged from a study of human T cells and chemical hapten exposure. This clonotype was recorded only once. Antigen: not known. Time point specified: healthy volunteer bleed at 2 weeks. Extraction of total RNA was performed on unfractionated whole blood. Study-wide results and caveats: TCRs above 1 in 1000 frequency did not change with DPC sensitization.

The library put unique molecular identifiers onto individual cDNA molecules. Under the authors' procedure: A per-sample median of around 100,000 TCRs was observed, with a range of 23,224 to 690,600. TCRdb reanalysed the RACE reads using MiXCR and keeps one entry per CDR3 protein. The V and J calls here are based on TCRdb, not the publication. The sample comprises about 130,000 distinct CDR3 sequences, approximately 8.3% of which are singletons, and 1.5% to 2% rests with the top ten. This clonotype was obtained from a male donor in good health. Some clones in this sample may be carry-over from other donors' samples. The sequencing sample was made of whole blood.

CDR3 residues: CASSETTGLGSGANVLTF. CDR3 nucleotide sequence: TGCGCCAGCAGTGAGACGACAGGGCTCGGTTCCGGGGCCAACGTCCTGACTTTC. J is TRBJ2-6 and V is TRBV10-2; TRBD1 aligns across 7 bases. The CDR3 is made up of 18 amino acids. J gave up 4 bases and V 2 bases, and 11 bases lay outside the gene matches. Germline CDR1 is WSHSY and CDR2 is SAAADI.